The present entry profiles one T cell receptor beta chain with its context. This specimen comes from a study of blood T cell repertoires in COVID-19. The CDR3 has 15 residues. Germline loops: CDR1 SGHRS, CDR2 YFSETQ. V lost 4 bases and J 4 bases, leaving 14 bases between the germline ends. Profiling relied on immunoSEQ multiplex PCR, and the TCRdb table lists in-frame clones only, not all of them. In the table there are 150,000 to 200,000 clones, 87% of which are singletons. The genes are TRBV5-1 and TRBJ1-4; D is perhaps TRBD1 (6 bases). Sequences were obtained from PBMCs or T cells enriched from blood (not recorded which). This sequence originates from a woman aged 25-40 years who had recovered from COVID-19. The CDR3, as DNA: TGCGCCAGCAGCCCTTTACAGGGTTTTAATGAAAAACTGTTTTTT. This sequence encodes CASSPLQGFNEKLFF.